These 2 T cell receptor beta chains came from one sample sequenced in a study of T cell responses to AZD1222 COVID-19 vaccine. Using immunoSEQ multiplex PCR, the repertoire was profiled, and TCRdb retains in-frame clones only, with some absent. The sample consists of about 90,000 clones, 70% to 90% of them appearing once. The input for sequencing was peripheral blood, taken on day 0 of MenACWY control vaccination. These receptors were obtained from an adult in good health.

The V gene is TRBV7-9, the J gene TRBJ2-3; perhaps TRBD2 as D (6 bases). The germline V gene has CDR1 SEHNR and CDR2 FQNEAQ (reference sequence). V was clipped by 5 bases and J by 3 bases, with 12 bases between them. This CDR3 contains 14 residues. The DNA for the CDR3 is TGTGCCAGCAGCCCCGGGGGAGGTACAGATACGCAGTATTTT. Translation gives CASSPGGGTDTQYF.

The chain joins TRBV9 to TRBJ1-6; D gene uncertain. Germline V gives CDR1 SGDLS, CDR2 YYNGEE. V dropped 0 bases and J dropped 6 bases, with 16 bases sitting between them. The CDR3 sequence is 17 residues long. In DNA form, the CDR3 reads TGTGCCAGCAGCGTAGGGTTAGATATAGACTCTAATTCACCCCTCCACTTT. As protein: CASSVGLDIDSNSPLHF.